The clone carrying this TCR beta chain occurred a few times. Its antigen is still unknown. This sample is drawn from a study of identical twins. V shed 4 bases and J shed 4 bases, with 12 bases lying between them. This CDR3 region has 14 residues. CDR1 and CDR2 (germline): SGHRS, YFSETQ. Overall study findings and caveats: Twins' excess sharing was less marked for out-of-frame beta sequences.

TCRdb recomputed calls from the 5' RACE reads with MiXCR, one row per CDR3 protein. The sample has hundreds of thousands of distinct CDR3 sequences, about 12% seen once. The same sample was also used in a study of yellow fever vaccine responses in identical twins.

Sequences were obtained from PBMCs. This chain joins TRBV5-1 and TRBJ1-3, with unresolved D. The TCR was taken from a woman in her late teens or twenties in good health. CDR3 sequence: CASSHDGLGNTIYF. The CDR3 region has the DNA TGCGCCAGCAGCCACGACGGCCTGGGAAACACCATATATTTT. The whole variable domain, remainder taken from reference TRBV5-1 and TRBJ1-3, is KAGVTQTPRYLIKTRGQQVTLSCSPISGHRSVSWYQQTPGQGLQFLFEYFSETQRNKGNFPGRFSGRQFSNSRSEMNVSTLELGDSALYLCASSHDGLGNTIYFGEGSWLTVV.